Listed here is a single T cell receptor beta chain. The antigen this receptor binds is unknown. Base qualities are not recorded, but no much larger clone differs from it by a single base. The CDR3 regions of human TCRbeta chains were subjected to immunosequencing. Under the source paper's analysis protocol: TCRs in the repertoires were matched against a reference library of SARS-CoV-2-specific TCRs that had been generated with the MIRA antigen-specificity platform. Breadth was defined as the fraction of unique TCRs that were SARS-CoV-2-associated, and depth was defined as the fraction of total T cells that were SARS-CoV-2-associated. Using the MIRA data, every spike-specific TCR was mapped to the spike region that the TCR reacted to and assigned to either a CD4 or a CD8 class. Log10-transformed breadth and depth values were compared by one-way ANOVA with Sidak's multiple comparisons tests. In TCRdb, the immuneACCESS table is reduced to in-frame sequences with V and J assigned. These tables do not hold every clone; where another copy was compared, an unresolved V gene accounts for under half, and the others remain unexplained. Clonal size and the V and J genes are those of that table, whereas D and trimming came from the DNA. This sample comprises tens of thousands of clones, approximately 90% of them detected only once. Jointly, the top ten make up 14% of the sample.

The sample's time point, from its label and the paper: about 28 days (+/-7) after the second vaccine dose. AZD1222 recipients whose second dose came at about 4 weeks and those whose second dose came at about 12 weeks were combined into one group, since spike-specific TCR depth and breadth did not differ between the two schedules. Vaccinee samples were obtained from the UK trials COV001 and COV002, which included a single-blind randomized controlled phase 2/3 trial of AZD1222 (ChAdOx1 nCoV-19) in healthy adults. For TCRbeta chain sequencing, PBMC samples were collected from trial participants at day 0 and at day 28 after the second dose. This sample was taken from a study of T cell responses to AZD1222 COVID-19 vaccine (dated by TCRdb to the early 2020s). General notes on the study: A total of 233 trial participants underwent TCR sequencing, of whom about 210 received two doses of AZD1222 and approximately 25 received two doses of the MenACWY control vaccine. Trial participants were enrolled into age subgroups of 18-55, 56-69 and 70-plus years, which contained around 150, 29 and 61 TCR-sequenced participants, respectively.

Overall results and qualifications from the work: In the small 56-69-year group, the increase in depth fell short of significance, most likely because of low power. Nearly half of unique spike-specific TCRs reportedly recognized epitopes outside regions mutated in the B.1.351 and B.1.1.7 variants. The vaccine-associated CD4 TCRs covered the entire spike protein, and the dominant responses fell in regions 160-218 and 743-854. After two AZD1222 doses, spike-specific TCR breadth and depth were significantly higher than at day 0 and than in MenACWY recipients. Conclusions about previously exposed vaccinees are limited because only five to seven AZD1222 recipients were SARS-CoV-2 seropositive at baseline. Because no samples from the day 14 peak response were available, repertoires could be characterized only after the peak T cell response. Most participants were white British and females outnumbered males, and the authors suggested that clonal diversity may have been underestimated.

Sequencing used peripheral blood, obtained 28 days after the second AZD1222 dose. The receptor's source is an adult who received the AZD1222 COVID-19 vaccine.

The CDR3 region has the sequence CASRLTGTSGTDTQYF. The DNA is TGTGCCAGCAGGTTGACCGGGACTAGCGGTACAGATACGCAGTATTTT. The chain links TRBV6-6 with TRBJ2-3, with TRBD2 identical over 11 junction bases. The CDR3 measures 16 amino acids from cysteine to phenylalanine. Here the CDR3 DNA is all that survives: 48 bases in frame from base 1. Trimming accounts for 6 bases at V and 3 bases at J, while the number of junction bases matched to no gene is 8. As encoded in the germline V gene (reference sequence), CDR1 is MNHNY while CDR2 is SVGAGI.